This T cell receptor beta chain comes out of a study of cytomegalovirus exposure and HLA in healthy donors. The study ran its PCR with 60 Vbeta and 13 Jbeta primers. In the study's own analysis: Roughly 80 million unique TCR beta chains, about 12 million shared, were counted in a later analysis. The data were produced by immunoSEQ multiplex PCR, yet TCRdb's version contains in-frame clones alone and is incomplete. V, J and clone size derive from that table, while D and trimming were established from the DNA sequence. This listing includes under 150,000 clones. Study outcomes and limitations: Common viral pathogens seemed, in a later analysis, to connect with several of the most significant clusters. Using the classifier, cytomegalovirus status was reportedly diagnosed with high specificity and sensitivity. Among CMV-associated TCR beta chains, most appeared HLA-restricted in a later analysis.

As regards this clone: Its antigen is not identified.

V was clipped by 5 bases and J by 10 bases; unmatched bases: 9. This CDR3 contains 15 residues. Germline-derived CDR1 and CDR2 are MDHEN and SYDVKM. The clonotype originates from a middle-aged woman in good health and CMV-seronegative. Specimen: PBMCs. The V call is TRBV28, the J call TRBJ1-6; 9 bases agree with TRBD1. The CDR3 sequence is CASSPGDRARSPLHF. As DNA, the CDR3 is TGTGCCAGCAGTCCGGGGGACAGGGCGCGCTCACCCCTCCACTTT.